Shown below are 27 T cell receptor beta chains from a single sample sequenced in a study of vaccination and CD4 T cells after COVID-19. The Oncomine TCR Beta short-read assay generated sequence data from the DNA of cultured CD4+ T cells. TCRdb re-called the PCR reads through MiXCR, storing one row per CDR3 protein. The sample lists over 15,000 distinct CDR3 sequences, around a third occurring once. No antigens are known for them. As for treatment: approximately 10-day PBMC culture with coronavirus spike peptide pools or control peptides (ViraFEST assay). This sample comprised CD4+ T cells from blood, cultured in vitro, obtained before SARS-CoV-2 vaccination. The receptors stem from a human donor who received a COVID-19 vaccine.

The chain recombines TRBV12-5 with TRBJ1-5; D uncertain. The CDR3 covers 14 residues. Trimming left V 3 bases short and J 6 bases short, with 12 bases between. Germline values: CDR1 LGHNT, CDR2 FRNRAP. CDR3 in amino acids: CASGLSVVGQPQHF. DNA of the CDR3: TGTGCTAGTGGTTTAAGTGTAGTGGGTCAGCCCCAGCATTTT.

This clonotype has more than one count but fewer than ten. This rearrangement joins TRBV30 to TRBJ1-2; TRBD1 aligns across 9 bases. This CDR3 has 13 residues. Germline assignment: CDR1 GTSNPN and CDR2 SVGIG (reference sequence). The junction had 1 base not matched to a gene; V was cut back by 2 bases and J by 3 bases. The CDR3: CAWSRDRDYGYTF. For the CDR3, the DNA is TGTGCCTGGAGTAGGGACAGGGACTATGGCTACACCTTC.

CDR3 sequence reads: CASSLKRNTEAFF. Here the CDR3 DNA reads TGTGCCAGCAGCCTAAAGAGGAACACTGAAGCTTTCTTT. The rearrangement links TRBV14 to TRBJ1-1; D is ambiguous. The length of the CDR3 is 13 residues. Trimming stripped 4 bases from V and 1 base from J, with 7 bases between. The germline CDR1 and CDR2 sequences are SGHDN and FVKESK.

V is TRBV27 and J is TRBJ1-2, with D uncertain. V was shortened by 6 bases and J by 0 bases, with 14 bases between the two germline ends. Germline CDR1 MNHEY, CDR2 SMNVEV (reference sequence). The CDR3 is 15 residues long. For the CDR3, the DNA is TGTGCCAGCAGCGACAACTGGGGTTCTAACTATGGCTACACCTTC. Translating it yields CASSDNWGSNYGYTF.

The chain couples TRBV20-1 to TRBJ2-3; 14 nucleotides match TRBD2. CDR1 is DFQATT and CDR2 is SNEGSKA in the germline V gene (reference sequence). This CDR3 spans 16 amino acids. The CDR3 DNA reads TGCAGAGAAGGGACTAGCGGGGGCCAGCCCGCAGATACGCAGTATTTT. Residues: CREGTSGGQPADTQYF.

V usage is TRBV5-4 and J usage is TRBJ1-6; possible D gene TRBD1, 5 bases. This CDR3 has 16 residues. Trimming shortened V by 3 bases and J by 4 bases, and 14 bases separated the two germline ends. CDR1 SGHNT and CDR2 YYREEE come from the germline V gene (reference sequence). This CDR3 is CASSYAGTGYNSPLHF. The DNA of the CDR3 is TGTGCCAGCAGCTACGCCGGGACGGGATATAATTCACCCCTCCACTTT.

This clonotype came up once. The V and J genes are TRBV2 and TRBJ2-3, with 7 bases identical to TRBD1. CDR1 and CDR2 (germline): SNHLY, FYNNEI. Germline trimming cut 5 bases from V and 0 bases from J; bases unmatched to any gene: 5. This CDR3 contains 15 residues. The CDR3 is CASSPDRVSTDTQYF. The CDR3 DNA follows: TGTGCCAGCAGTCCCGACAGGGTCAGCACAGATACGCAGTATTTT.

The chain recombines TRBV12-3 or TRBV12-4 with TRBJ2-2, with D possibly matching TRBD2 (7 bases). The ends were cut back, 4 bases at V and 2 bases at J, with 20 bases in the middle. The CDR3 has 18 amino acids. The CDR3 here is CASSSQEGGVLNTGELFF. CDR3 sequence (DNA): TGTGCCAGCAGTTCGCAAGAGGGGGGGGTGCTTAACACCGGGGAGCTGTTTTTT.

The chain carries TRBV20-1 and TRBJ1-1; D possibly corresponds to TRBD1 (5 bases). Germline CDR1 and CDR2: DFQATT and SNEGSKA (reference sequence). Trimming shortened V by 6 bases and J by 5 bases, and 13 bases separated the two germline ends. This CDR3 region has 12 residues. CDR3 protein: CSATRGGTEAFF. CDR3 coding DNA: TGCAGTGCGACTCGGGGGGGGACTGAAGCTTTCTTT.

The chain combines TRBV20-1 with TRBJ2-3; 11 bases fit TRBD2. V shed 2 bases and J 2 bases; nucleotides not matched to a gene: 3. The CDR3 spans 15 residues. Germline V CDR1 and CDR2: DFQATT, SNEGSKA (reference sequence). The CDR3 is CSARSLAGVTDTQYF. The CDR3 coding sequence is TGCAGTGCTAGATCACTAGCGGGGGTCACAGATACGCAGTATTTT.

V gene TRBV7-3 combines with J gene TRBJ2-2; D tentatively reads TRBD1 or TRBD2 (5 bases each). The germline V gene has CDR1 SGHTA and CDR2 FQGTGA. This CDR3 comprises 16 residues. Trimming shortened V by 3 bases and J by 4 bases, and 15 bases separated the two germline ends. DNA for the CDR3: TGTGCCAGCAGCTTTCTGGGGACGCGAGGCACCGGGGAGCTGTTTTTT. Protein sequence: CASSFLGTRGTGELFF. Together with reference TRBV7-3 and TRBJ2-2, the CDR3 gives the full variable domain: GAGVSQTPSNKVTEKGKYVELRCDPISGHTALYWYRQSLGQGPEFLIYFQGTGAADDSGLPNDRFFAVRPEGSVSTLKIQRTERGDSAVYLCASSFLGTRGTGELFFGEGSRLTVL.

In this sample, this clonotype turned up a few times. The chain employs TRBV24-1 and TRBJ2-5; TRBD1 agrees at 7 bases. The germline V gene encodes CDR1 KGHDR and CDR2 SFDVKD. CDR3 length equals 16 residues. V lost 3 bases to trimming and J lost 4 bases; unmatched junction nucleotides: 10. DNA of the CDR3: TGTGCCACCAGTGATCCAGGGGGTTCGGTAGGAGAGACCCAGTACTTC. As protein: CATSDPGGSVGETQYF.

This clonotype has a handful of counts. The V call is TRBV15, the J call TRBJ2-3; D unclear. V was pared by 0 bases and J by 6 bases, with 10 bases between. The length of the CDR3 is 14 residues. CDR1 is LNHNV and CDR2 is YYDKDF in the germline V gene (reference sequence). The CDR3 DNA sequence: TGTGCCACCAGCAGAGACCGGCCAGAGGATACGCAGTATTTT. Its translation: CATSRDRPEDTQYF.

The chain has TRBV12-3 or TRBV12-4 and TRBJ1-3, with TRBD1 as a possible D gene (6 bases). This CDR3 is 15 amino acids long. Trimming cost V 4 bases and J 0 bases, with 10 bases left between them. For the CDR3, the DNA is TGTGCCAGCAGTTCCACAGGGAGCTCTGGAAACACCATATATTTT. It is translated as CASSSTGSSGNTIYF.

The V call is TRBV5-6, the J call TRBJ2-2, with 9 positions matching TRBD1. Germline V gives CDR1 SGHDT, CDR2 YYEEEE. The CDR3 extends over 16 amino acids. Unmatched junction bases numbered 6, after V lost 2 bases and J lost 4 bases. DNA of the CDR3: TGTGCCAGCAGCTTTCGAGGGACAGGGATCACCGGGGAGCTGTTTTTT. It specifies CASSFRGTGITGELFF.

This clonotype was picked up a small number of times. V gene TRBV2 combines with J gene TRBJ2-5; 8 bases match TRBD2. The trim removed 3 bases at V and 4 bases at J, leaving 4 bases unmatched. This CDR3 has 14 amino acids. CDR1 and CDR2 (germline): SNHLY, FYNNEI. The CDR3 region is CASSDRLAGETQYF. For the CDR3, the DNA is TGTGCCAGCAGTGATCGGCTAGCGGGAGAGACCCAGTACTTC.

This clonotype was counted only a few times. CDR3 DNA: TGTGCCAGCACCCGGACGGGGAAGCTGTTTTTT. This sequence encodes CASTRTGKLFF. This rearrangement joins TRBV5-4 to TRBJ2-2, with a tentative D call TRBD2 (5 bases). This CDR3 contains 11 residues. The germline V and J ends were trimmed by 6 bases and 12 bases, with 12 bases remaining between them. Germline assignment: CDR1 SGHNT and CDR2 YYREEE (reference sequence).

This rearrangement joins TRBV7-9 to TRBJ2-1; D is possibly TRBD1 (6 bases). The CDR3 runs to 17 residues. Germline V gene sequence: CDR1 SEHNR, CDR2 FQNEAQ (reference sequence). Deletions cut 6 bases from V and 10 bases from J, with 28 bases between. This CDR3 is CASSPWTDPNIPGEQFF. The CDR3 DNA reads as TGTGCCAGCAGTCCTTGGACAGATCCCAATATTCCGGGGGAGCAGTTCTTC. The whole variable domain, filled in from reference TRBV7-9 and TRBJ2-1, reads DTGVSQNPRHKITKRGQNVTFRCDPISEHNRLYWYRQTLGQGPEFLTYFQNEAQLEKSRLLSDRFSAERPKGSFSTLEIQRTEQGDSAMYLCASSPWTDPNIPGEQFFGPGTRLTVL.

This clonotype showed up just a few times. This chain joins TRBV12-3 or TRBV12-4 and TRBJ1-1; possible D gene TRBD1, 5 bases. This CDR3 is 13 amino acids long. V was clipped by 5 bases and J by 1 base, with 8 bases between them. The CDR3 DNA sequence: TGTGCCAGCAGTCCCGGGGGGAACACTGAAGCTTTCTTT. This gives the protein CASSPGGNTEAFF.

By its share, this clonotype is medium-sized (0.01 to 0.1%). The chain employs TRBV7-6 and TRBJ2-1; 9 bases are shared with TRBD2. V dropped 1 base and J dropped 16; count of bases not matched to a gene: 11. This CDR3 is built from 14 residues. Germline loops: CDR1 SGHVS, CDR2 FNYEAQ. The CDR3 coding sequence is TGTGCCAGCAGCTTAGTCTCGCGCGGGGGGGCCGCTTTCTTC. Its translation is CASSLVSRGGAAFF.

V and J are TRBV30 and TRBJ2-7, with D perhaps TRBD1 (5 bases). The CDR3 covers 15 residues. V lost 1 base to trimming and J lost 0 bases, with 13 bases between them. Germline CDR1 is GTSNPN and CDR2 is SVGIG (reference sequence). Written as DNA, the CDR3 is TGTGCCTGGAGTGCCCAGGGCCAAAGCTCCTACGAGCAGTACTTC. It encodes CAWSAQGQSSYEQYF.

This clonotype was seen only a few times. The chain's CDR3 is CASSIREDEAFF. In nucleotides, the CDR3 is TGTGCCAGTAGTATACGGGAAGATGAAGCTTTCTTT. This chain uses TRBV19 with TRBJ1-1; unclear D gene. This CDR3 comprises 12 residues. Between the trimmed V and J ends, which lost 2 bases and 7 bases, there was a span of 8 bases. Germline-derived CDR1 and CDR2 are LNHDA and SQIVND (reference sequence).

The chain joins TRBV12-5 to TRBJ2-3; 7 bases agree with TRBD2. This CDR3 region has 16 residues. From germline, CDR1 is LGHNT and CDR2 FRNRAP. Trimming took 7 bases from V and 4 from J; bases not matched to a gene: 14. The DNA for the CDR3 is TGTGCTAGTGCCCCGAGCGGGACTATCATCCCAGATACGCAGTATTTT. Translation gives CASAPSGTIIPDTQYF.

The rearrangement uses TRBV15 and TRBJ1-6; D perhaps matches TRBD1 (5 bases). The length of the CDR3 is 18 residues. Germline V lookup: CDR1 LNHNV, CDR2 YYDKDF (reference sequence). V lost 0 bases and J lost 4, with 16 bases in between. The chain's CDR3 is CATSREVIQGRYNSPLHF. Here the CDR3 DNA reads TGTGCCACCAGCAGAGAGGTGATCCAGGGTCGGTATAATTCACCCCTCCACTTT.

V and J are TRBV27 and TRBJ2-3; 15 bases agree with TRBD2. Trimming removed 4 bases from V and 3 bases from J; junction bases left unmatched: 5. The CDR3 totals 17 residues. Germline V gene sequence: CDR1 MNHEY, CDR2 SMNVEV (reference sequence). The CDR3 region is CASSSSGLAGGTDTQYF. Here the CDR3 DNA reads TGTGCCAGCAGTTCATCGGGACTAGCGGGGGGTACAGATACGCAGTATTTT.

This clonotype came up a few times. The chain is built from TRBV20-1 and TRBJ2-5; 11 positions agree with TRBD2. Germline V gives CDR1 DFQATT, CDR2 SNEGSKA (reference sequence). The ends lost 3 bases at V and 2 bases at J; junction bases unmatched: 8. This CDR3 has 16 residues. The CDR3 here is CSASGGGTSGQETQYF. The CDR3 DNA sequence: TGCAGTGCTAGTGGGGGAGGGACTAGCGGACAAGAGACCCAGTACTTC.

This clonotype was picked up a small number of times. This chain's CDR3 is CASRPEGSAGNTIYF. CDR3 coding DNA: TGTGCCAGCAGGCCCGAGGGATCAGCTGGAAACACCATATATTTT. V and J are TRBV2 and TRBJ1-3; D is uncertain. This CDR3 spans 15 amino acids. V lost 6 bases and J lost 2, with 14 bases in between. The germline V gene encodes CDR1 SNHLY and CDR2 FYNNEI.